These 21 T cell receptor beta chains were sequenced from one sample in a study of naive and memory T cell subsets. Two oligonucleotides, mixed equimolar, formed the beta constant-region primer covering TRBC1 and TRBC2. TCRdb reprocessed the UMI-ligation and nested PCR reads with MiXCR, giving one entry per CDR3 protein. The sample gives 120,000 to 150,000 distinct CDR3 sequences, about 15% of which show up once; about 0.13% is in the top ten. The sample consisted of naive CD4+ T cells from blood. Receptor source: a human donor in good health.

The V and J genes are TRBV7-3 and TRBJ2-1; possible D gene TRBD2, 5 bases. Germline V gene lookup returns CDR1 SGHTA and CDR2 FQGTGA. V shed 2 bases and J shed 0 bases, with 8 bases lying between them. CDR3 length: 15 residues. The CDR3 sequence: CASSLDYSSYNEQFF. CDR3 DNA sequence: TGTGCCAGCAGCTTAGACTACAGCTCCTACAATGAGCAGTTCTTC.

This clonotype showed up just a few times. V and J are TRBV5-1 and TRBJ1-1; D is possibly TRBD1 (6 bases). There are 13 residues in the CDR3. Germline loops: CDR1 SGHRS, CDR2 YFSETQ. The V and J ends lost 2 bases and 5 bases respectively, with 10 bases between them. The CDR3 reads CASSLSGETEAFF. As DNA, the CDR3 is TGCGCCAGCAGCTTATCAGGGGAAACTGAAGCTTTCTTT.

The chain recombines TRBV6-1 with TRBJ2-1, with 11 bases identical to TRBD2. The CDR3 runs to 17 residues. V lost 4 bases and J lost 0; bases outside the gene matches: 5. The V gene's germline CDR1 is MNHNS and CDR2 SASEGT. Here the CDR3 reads CASSGTSGSISYNEQFF. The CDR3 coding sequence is TGTGCCAGCAGTGGGACTAGCGGGTCGATCTCCTACAATGAGCAGTTCTTC.

The chain's CDR3 is CASTLFGVGETQYF. The CDR3 bases are TGTGCCAGCACCTTATTTGGGGTCGGGGAGACCCAGTACTTC. This rearrangement joins TRBV6-6 to TRBJ2-5; D not resolved. This CDR3 region has 14 residues. V lost 7 bases, J lost 5 bases, and 17 bases lay in between. CDR1 and CDR2 (germline): MNHNY, SVGAGI (reference sequence).

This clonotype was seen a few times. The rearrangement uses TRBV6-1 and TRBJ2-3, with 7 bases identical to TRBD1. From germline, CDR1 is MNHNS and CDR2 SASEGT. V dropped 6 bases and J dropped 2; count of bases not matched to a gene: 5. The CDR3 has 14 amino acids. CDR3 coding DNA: TGTGCCAGCAGAAGGGACAGAAACACAGATACGCAGTATTTT. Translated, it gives CASRRDRNTDTQYF.

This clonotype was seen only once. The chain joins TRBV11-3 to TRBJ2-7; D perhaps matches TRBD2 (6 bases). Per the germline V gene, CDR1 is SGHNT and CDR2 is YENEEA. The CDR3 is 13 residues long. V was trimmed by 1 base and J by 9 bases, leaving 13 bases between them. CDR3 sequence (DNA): TGTGCCAGCAGCTTAGCGGAGGGAGACTCGCAGTACTTC. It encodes CASSLAEGDSQYF.

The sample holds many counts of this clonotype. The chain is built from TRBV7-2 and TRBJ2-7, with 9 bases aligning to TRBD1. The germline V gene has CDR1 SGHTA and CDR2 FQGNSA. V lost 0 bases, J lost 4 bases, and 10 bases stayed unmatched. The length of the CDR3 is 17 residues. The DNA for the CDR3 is TGTGCCAGCAGCTTAGCTACCGGGACAGGGTTATTATACGAGCAGTACTTC. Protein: CASSLATGTGLLYEQYF.

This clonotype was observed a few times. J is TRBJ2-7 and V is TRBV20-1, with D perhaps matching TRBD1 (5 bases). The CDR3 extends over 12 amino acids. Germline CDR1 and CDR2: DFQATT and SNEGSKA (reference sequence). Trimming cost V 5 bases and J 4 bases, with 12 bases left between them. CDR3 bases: TGCAGTGCTGGCAGACAGAGTTACGAGCAGTACTTC. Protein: CSAGRQSYEQYF.

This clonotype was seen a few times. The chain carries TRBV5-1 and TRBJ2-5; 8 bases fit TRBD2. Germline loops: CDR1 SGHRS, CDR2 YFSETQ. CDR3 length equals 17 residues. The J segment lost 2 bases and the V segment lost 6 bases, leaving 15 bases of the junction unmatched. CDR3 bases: TGCGCCAGCACCCCGCGGGGGGCAACTAGCGGACAAGAGACCCAGTACTTC. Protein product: CASTPRGATSGQETQYF.

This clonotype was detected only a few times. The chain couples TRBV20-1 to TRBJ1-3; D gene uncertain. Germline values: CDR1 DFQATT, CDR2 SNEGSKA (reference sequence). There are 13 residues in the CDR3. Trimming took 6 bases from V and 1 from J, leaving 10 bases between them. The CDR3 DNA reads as TGCAGTGCCCCACCGGTTTCTGGAAACACCATATATTTT. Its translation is CSAPPVSGNTIYF.

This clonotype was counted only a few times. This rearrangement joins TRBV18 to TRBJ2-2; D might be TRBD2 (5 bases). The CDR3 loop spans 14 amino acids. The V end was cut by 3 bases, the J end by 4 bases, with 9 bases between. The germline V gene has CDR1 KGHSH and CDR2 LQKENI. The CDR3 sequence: CASSPLAATGELFF. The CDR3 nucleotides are TGTGCCAGCTCACCTCTAGCTGCCACCGGGGAGCTGTTTTTT.

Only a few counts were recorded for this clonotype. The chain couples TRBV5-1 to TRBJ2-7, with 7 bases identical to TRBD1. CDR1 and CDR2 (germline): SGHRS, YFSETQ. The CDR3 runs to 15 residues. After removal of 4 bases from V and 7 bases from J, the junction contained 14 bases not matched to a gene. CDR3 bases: TGCGCCAGCAGCGATGAAAGCGACAGGGTATGGGAGCAGTACTTC. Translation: CASSDESDRVWEQYF.

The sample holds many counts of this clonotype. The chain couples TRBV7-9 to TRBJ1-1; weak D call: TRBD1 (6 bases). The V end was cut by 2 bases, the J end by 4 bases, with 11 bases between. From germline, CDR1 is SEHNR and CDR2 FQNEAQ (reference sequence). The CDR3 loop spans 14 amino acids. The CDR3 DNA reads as TGTGCCAGCAGCTTACCGGGGGCGGGCACTGAAGCTTTCTTT. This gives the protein CASSLPGAGTEAFF.

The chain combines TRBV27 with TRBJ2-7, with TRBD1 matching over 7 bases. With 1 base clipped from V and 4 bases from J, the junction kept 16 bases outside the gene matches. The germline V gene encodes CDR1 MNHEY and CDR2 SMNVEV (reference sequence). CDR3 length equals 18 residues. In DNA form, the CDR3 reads TGTGCCAGCAGTTTATTATCTGATTTGGGACAGCGATATTACGAGCAGTACTTC. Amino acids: CASSLLSDLGQRYYEQYF.

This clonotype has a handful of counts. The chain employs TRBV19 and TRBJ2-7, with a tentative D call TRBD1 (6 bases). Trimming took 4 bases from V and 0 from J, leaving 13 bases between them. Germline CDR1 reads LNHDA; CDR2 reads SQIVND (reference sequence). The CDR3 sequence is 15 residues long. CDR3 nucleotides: TGTGCCAGTAGTACCGACAGGATAGCCTCCTACGAGCAGTACTTC. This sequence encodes CASSTDRIASYEQYF.

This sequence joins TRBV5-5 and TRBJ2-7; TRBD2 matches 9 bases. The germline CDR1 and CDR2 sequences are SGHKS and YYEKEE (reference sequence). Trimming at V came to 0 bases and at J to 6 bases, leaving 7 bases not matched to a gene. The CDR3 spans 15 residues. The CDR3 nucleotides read TGTGCCAGCAGCTTGGATCCTAGCGGGACTCTCGAGCAGTACTTC. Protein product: CASSLDPSGTLEQYF.

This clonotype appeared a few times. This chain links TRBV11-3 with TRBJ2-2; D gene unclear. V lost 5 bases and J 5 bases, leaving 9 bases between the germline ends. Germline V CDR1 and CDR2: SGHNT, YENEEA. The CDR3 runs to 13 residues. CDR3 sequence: CASSLIPTGELFF. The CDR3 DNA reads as TGTGCCAGCAGCCTCATCCCAACCGGGGAGCTGTTTTTT.

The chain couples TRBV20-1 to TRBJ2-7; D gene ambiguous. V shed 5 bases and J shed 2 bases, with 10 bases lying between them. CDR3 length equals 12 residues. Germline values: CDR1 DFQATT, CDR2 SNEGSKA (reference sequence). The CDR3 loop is CSALTEPYEQYF. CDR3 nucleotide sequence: TGCAGTGCTCTGACGGAACCCTACGAGCAGTACTTC.

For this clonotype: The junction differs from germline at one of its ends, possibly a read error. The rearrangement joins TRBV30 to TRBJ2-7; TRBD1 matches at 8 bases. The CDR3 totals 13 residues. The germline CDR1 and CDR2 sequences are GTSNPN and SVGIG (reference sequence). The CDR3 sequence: CAWSVDRDRGVHF. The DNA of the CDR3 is TGTGCCTGGAGCGTCGATCGAGACAGGGGCGTCCACTTC.

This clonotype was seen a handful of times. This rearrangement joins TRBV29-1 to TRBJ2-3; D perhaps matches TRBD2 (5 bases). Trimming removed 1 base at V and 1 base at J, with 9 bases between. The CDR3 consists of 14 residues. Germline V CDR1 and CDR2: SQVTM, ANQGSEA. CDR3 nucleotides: TGCAGCGTTGAAGGTAGCGTCGGCACAGATACGCAGTATTTT. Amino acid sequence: CSVEGSVGTDTQYF.

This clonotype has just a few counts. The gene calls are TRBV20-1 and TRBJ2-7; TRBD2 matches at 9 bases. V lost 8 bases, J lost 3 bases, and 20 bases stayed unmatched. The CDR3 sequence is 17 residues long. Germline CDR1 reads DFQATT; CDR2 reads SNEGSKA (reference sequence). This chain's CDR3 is CSPILTGAASGNYEQYF. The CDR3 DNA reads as TGCAGTCCTATATTAACAGGGGCGGCTAGCGGGAACTACGAGCAGTACTTC.